Shown below are 2 T cell receptor beta chains from a single sample sequenced in a study of beta chain features in type 1 diabetes. General study results and limits: In every one of the four CD4+ subsets, TCRB CDR3s were moderately but significantly shorter in Type 1 diabetes patients.

Reverse transcribing all isolated RNA meant expressed TCRB transcripts were sequenced. Sequencing used immunoSEQ multiplex PCR; TCRdb keeps in-frame clones, though not all of them. The sample has around 600,000 clones, approximately 13% seen once; the top ten hold more than 0.1%. These receptors have no identified antigens. Sequences were obtained from naive CD4+ T cells from blood. The receptors come from a man younger than 45 with type 1 diabetes.

The table lists this clone with a few counts. Other nucleotide sequences in the sample specify the same CDR3. The rearrangement uses TRBV5-4 and TRBJ2-6; D unclear. Trimming shortened V by 5 bases and J by 0 bases, and 9 bases separated the two germline ends. This CDR3 has 15 amino acids. CDR1 and CDR2 from the germline V gene are SGHNT and YYREEE (reference sequence). The CDR3 region has the DNA TGTGCCAGCAGTCTTGACCGCTCTGGGGCCAACGTCCTGACTTTC. Translating gives CASSLDRSGANVLTF. The variable domain in full, completed from reference TRBV5-4 and TRBJ2-6, reads ETGVTQSPTHLIKTRGQQVTLRCSSQSGHNTVSWYQQALGQGPQFIFQYYREEENGRGNFPPRFSGLQFPNYSSELNVNALELDDSALYLCASSLDRSGANVLTFGAGSRLTVL.

This clone has just a few counts. The V gene is TRBV5-1, the J gene TRBJ2-4; D is possibly TRBD1 (5 bases). CDR3 length: 14 amino acids. The ends were cut back, 1 base at V and 5 bases at J, with 10 bases in the middle. Germline CDR1 reads SGHRS; CDR2 reads YFSETQ. This CDR3 is CASSLYRSENIQYF. CDR3 in DNA: TGCGCCAGCAGCTTGTACAGGTCCGAAAACATTCAGTACTTC. The full variable domain, completed using reference TRBV5-1 and TRBJ2-4, is KAGVTQTPRYLIKTRGQQVTLSCSPISGHRSVSWYQQTPGQGLQFLFEYFSETQRNKGNFPGRFSGRQFSNSRSEMNVSTLELGDSALYLCASSLYRSENIQYFGAGTRLSVL.